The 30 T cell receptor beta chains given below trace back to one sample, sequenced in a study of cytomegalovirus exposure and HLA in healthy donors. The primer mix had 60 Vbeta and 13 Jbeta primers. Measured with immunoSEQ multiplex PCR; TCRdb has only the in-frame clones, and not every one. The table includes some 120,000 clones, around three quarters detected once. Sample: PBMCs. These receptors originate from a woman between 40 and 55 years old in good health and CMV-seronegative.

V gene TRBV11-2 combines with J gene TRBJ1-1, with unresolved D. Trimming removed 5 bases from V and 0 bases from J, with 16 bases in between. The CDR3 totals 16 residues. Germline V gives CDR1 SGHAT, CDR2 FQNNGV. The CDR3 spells CASSPFVGRLNTEAFF. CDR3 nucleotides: TGTGCCAGCAGCCCCTTCGTGGGCAGATTGAACACTGAAGCTTTCTTT.

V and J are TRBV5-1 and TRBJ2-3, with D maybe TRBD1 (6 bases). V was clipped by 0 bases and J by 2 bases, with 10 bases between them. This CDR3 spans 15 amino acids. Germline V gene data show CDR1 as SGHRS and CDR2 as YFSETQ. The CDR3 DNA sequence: TGCGCCAGCAGCTTGGCCTCGGGACACACAGATACGCAGTATTTT. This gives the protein CASSLASGHTDTQYF.

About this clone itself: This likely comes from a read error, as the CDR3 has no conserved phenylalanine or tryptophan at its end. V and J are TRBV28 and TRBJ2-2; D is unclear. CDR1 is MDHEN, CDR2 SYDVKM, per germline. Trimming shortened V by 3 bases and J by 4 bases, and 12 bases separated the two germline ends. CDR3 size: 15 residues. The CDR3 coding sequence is TGTGCCAGCAGTTTTGTGAGTTTTAGCACCGGGGAGCTGTTTTCT. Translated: CASSFVSFSTGELFS.

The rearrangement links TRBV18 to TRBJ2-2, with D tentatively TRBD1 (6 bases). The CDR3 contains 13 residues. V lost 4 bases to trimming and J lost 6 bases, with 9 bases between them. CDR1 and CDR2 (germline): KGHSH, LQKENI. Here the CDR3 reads CASSQQGAGELFF. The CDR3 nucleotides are TGTGCCAGCTCACAACAGGGCGCCGGGGAGCTGTTTTTT. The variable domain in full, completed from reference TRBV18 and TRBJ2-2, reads NAGVMQNPRHLVRRRGQEARLRCSPMKGHSHVYWYRQLPEEGLKFMVYLQKENIIDESGMPKERFSAEFPKEGPSILRIQQVVRGDSAAYFCASSQQGAGELFFGEGSRLTVL.

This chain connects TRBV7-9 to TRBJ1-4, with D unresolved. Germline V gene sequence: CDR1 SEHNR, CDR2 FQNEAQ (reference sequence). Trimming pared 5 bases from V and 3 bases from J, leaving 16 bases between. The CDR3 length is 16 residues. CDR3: CASSLYPAVANEKLFF. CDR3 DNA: TGTGCCAGCAGCCTATATCCAGCGGTGGCTAATGAAAAACTGTTTTTT.

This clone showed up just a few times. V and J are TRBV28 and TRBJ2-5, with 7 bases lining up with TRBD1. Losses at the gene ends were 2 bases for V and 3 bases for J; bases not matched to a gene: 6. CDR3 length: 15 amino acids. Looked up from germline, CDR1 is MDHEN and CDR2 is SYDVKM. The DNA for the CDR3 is TGTGCCAGCAGTTTACACGGGACAGCCAAAGAGACCCAGTACTTC. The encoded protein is CASSLHGTAKETQYF.

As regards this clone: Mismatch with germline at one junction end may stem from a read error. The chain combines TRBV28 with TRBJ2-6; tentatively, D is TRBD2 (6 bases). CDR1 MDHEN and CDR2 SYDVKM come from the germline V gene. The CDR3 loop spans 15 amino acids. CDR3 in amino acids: CASSLGGSGANGLTF. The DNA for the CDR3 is TGTGCCAGCAGTTTAGGAGGGAGTGGGGCCAACGGCCTGACTTTC.

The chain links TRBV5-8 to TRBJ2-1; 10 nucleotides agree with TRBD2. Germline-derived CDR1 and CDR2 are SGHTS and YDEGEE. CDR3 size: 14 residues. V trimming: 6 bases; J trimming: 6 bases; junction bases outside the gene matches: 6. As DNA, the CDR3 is TGTGCCAGCAAATGGACTAGCGGAGCCAATGAGCAGTTCTTC. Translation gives CASKWTSGANEQFF.

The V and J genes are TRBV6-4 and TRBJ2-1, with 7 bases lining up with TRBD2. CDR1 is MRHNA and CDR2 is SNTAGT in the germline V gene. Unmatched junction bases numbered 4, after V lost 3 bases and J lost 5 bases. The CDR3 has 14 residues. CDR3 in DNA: TGTGCCAGCAGTGAACTAGCGAAAGACAATGAGCAGTTCTTC. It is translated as CASSELAKDNEQFF.

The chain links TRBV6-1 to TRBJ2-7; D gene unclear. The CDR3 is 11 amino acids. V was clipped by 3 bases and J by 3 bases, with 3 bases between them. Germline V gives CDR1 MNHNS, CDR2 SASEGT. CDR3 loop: CASSDRYEQYF. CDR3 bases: TGTGCCAGCAGTGACCGCTACGAGCAGTACTTC.

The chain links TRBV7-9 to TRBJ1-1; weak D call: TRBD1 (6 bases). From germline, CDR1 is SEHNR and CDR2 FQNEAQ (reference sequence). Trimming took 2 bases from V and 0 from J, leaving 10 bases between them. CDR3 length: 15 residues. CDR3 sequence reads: CASSLSGTMNTEAFF. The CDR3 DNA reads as TGTGCCAGCAGCTTATCCGGGACAATGAACACTGAAGCTTTCTTT.

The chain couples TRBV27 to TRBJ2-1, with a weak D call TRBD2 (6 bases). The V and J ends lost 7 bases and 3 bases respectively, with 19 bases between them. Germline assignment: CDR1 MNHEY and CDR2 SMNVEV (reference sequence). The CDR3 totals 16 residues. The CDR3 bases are TGTGCCAGCATTCCGGGGGACCCTGGGGGCTACAATGAGCAGTTCTTC. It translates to CASIPGDPGGYNEQFF.

The CDR3 loop is CASSPGTGEVSGANVLTF. The CDR3 nucleotides read TGCGCCAGCAGCCCGGGGACAGGGGAAGTCTCCGGGGCCAACGTCCTGACTTTC. This chain uses TRBV5-1 with TRBJ2-6; 10 nucleotides align to TRBD1. The V gene's germline CDR1 is SGHRS and CDR2 YFSETQ. J lost 4 bases, V lost 4 bases, and 11 bases had no gene match. The CDR3 has 18 residues.

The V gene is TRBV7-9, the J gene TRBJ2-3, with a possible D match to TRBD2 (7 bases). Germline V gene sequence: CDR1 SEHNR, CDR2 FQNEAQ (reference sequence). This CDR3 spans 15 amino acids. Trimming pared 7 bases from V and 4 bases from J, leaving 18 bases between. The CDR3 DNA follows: TGTGCCAGCACCTCGAGGGGGGGGAGATCAGATACGCAGTATTTT. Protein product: CASTSRGGRSDTQYF.

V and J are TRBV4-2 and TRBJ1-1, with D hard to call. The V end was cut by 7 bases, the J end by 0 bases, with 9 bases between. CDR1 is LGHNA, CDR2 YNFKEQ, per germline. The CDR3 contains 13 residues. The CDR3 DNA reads TGTGCCAGCACCGTCTTTGTGAACACTGAAGCTTTCTTT. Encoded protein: CASTVFVNTEAFF.

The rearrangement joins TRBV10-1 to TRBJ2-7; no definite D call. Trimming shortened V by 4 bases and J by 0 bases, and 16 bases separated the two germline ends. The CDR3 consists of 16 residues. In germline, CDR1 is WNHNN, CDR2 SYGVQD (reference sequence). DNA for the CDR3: TGCGCCAGCAGTGTTTATCAGGCAGCTCGCTCCTACGAGCAGTACTTC. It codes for CASSVYQAARSYEQYF.

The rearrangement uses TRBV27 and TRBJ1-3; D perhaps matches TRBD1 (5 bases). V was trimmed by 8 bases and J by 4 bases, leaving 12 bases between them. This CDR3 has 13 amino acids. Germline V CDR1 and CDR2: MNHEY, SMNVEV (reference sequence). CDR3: CASGWTSGNTIYF. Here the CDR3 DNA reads TGTGCCAGCGGGTGGACATCAGGAAACACCATATATTTT.

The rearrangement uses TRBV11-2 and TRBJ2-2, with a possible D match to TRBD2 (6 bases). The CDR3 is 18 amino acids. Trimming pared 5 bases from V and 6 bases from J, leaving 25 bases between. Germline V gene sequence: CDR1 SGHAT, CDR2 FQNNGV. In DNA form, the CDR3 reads TGTGCCAGCAGCCCAGGAGGGCTCGCGGGACTCGGCGCCGGGGAGCTGTTTTTT. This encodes CASSPGGLAGLGAGELFF.

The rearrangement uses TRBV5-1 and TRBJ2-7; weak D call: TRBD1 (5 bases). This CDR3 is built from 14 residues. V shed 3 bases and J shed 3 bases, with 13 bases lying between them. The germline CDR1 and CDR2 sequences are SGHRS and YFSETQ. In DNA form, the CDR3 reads TGCGCCAGCAGCTATGAAGGACACGGCTACGAGCAGTACTTC. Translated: CASSYEGHGYEQYF. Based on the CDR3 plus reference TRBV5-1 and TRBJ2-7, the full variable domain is KAGVTQTPRYLIKTRGQQVTLSCSPISGHRSVSWYQQTPGQGLQFLFEYFSETQRNKGNFPGRFSGRQFSNSRSEMNVSTLELGDSALYLCASSYEGHGYEQYFGPGTRLTVT.

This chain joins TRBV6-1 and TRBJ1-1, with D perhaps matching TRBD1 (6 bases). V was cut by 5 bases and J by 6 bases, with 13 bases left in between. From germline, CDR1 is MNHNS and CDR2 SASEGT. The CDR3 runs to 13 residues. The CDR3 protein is CASSPQGFPEAFF. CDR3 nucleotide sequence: TGTGCCAGCAGTCCCCAGGGGTTCCCTGAAGCTTTCTTT.

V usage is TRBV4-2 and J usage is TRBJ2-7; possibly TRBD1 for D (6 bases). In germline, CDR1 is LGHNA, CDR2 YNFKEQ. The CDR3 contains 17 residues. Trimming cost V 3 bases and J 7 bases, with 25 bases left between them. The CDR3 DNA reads TGTGCCAGCAGCCATGATCCCGGGGACACCTTATGGGGGGAGCAGTACTTC. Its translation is CASSHDPGDTLWGEQYF.

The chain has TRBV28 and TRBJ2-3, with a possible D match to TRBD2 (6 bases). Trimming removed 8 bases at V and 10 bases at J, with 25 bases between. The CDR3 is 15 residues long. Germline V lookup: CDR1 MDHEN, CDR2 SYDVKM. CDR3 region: CASASVNPLPLAQYF. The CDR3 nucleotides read TGTGCCAGCGCTAGCGTTAACCCTCTACCTTTGGCGCAGTATTTT.

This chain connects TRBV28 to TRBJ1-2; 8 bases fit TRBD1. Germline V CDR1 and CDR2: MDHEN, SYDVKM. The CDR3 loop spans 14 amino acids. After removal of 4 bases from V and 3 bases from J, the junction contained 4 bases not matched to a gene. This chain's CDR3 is CASSSGQGDYGYTF. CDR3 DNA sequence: TGTGCCAGCAGTTCAGGACAGGGTGACTATGGCTACACCTTC.

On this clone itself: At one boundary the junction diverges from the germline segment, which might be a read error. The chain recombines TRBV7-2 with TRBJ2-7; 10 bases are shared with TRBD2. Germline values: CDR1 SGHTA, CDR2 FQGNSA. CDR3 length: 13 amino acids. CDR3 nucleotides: TGTGCCAGCAGAGAGCGGGGGGGGACCGAGAAGTACTTC. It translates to CASRERGGTEKYF.

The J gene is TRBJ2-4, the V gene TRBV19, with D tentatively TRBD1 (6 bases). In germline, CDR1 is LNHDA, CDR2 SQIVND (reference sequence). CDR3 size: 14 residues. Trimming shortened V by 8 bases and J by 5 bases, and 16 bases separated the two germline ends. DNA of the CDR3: TGTGCCAGTCTGGACCGGGACACAGAAAACATTCAGTACTTC. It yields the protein CASLDRDTENIQYF.

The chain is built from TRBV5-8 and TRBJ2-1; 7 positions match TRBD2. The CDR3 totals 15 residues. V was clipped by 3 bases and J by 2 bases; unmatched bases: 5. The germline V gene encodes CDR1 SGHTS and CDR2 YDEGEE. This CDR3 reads CASSSWGGAYNEQFF. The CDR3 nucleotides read TGTGCCAGCAGCTCCTGGGGGGGAGCCTACAATGAGCAGTTCTTC.

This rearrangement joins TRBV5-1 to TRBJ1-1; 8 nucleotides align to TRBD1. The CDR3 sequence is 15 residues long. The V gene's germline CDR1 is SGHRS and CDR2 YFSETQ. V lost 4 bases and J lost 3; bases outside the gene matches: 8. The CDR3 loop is CASSPRQGADTEAFF. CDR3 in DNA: TGCGCCAGCAGCCCAAGGCAGGGGGCGGACACTGAAGCTTTCTTT.

CDR3 region: CASSQAGGGNTGELFF. CDR3 in DNA: TGCGCCAGCAGCCAAGCCGGCGGGGGAAACACCGGGGAGCTGTTTTTT. This chain links TRBV4-1 with TRBJ2-2; 7 nucleotides line up with TRBD2. Germline V gene sequence: CDR1 MGHRA, CDR2 YSYEKL. V dropped 1 base and J dropped 2; count of bases not matched to a gene: 4. The length of the CDR3 is 16 residues.

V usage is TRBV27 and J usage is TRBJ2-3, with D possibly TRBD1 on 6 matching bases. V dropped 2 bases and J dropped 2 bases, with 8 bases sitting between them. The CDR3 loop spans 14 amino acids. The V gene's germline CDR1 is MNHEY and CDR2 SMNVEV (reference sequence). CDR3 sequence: CASSLNRATDTQYF. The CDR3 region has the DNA TGTGCCAGCAGTTTAAACAGGGCCACAGATACGCAGTATTTT.

The CDR3 loop reads CATRQGDLTDTQYF. The DNA of the CDR3 is TGTGCCACCAGACAGGGGGACCTCACAGATACGCAGTATTTT. The V and J genes are TRBV15 and TRBJ2-3; 8 positions match TRBD1. This CDR3 is 14 amino acids long. The V gene's germline CDR1 is LNHNV and CDR2 YYDKDF (reference sequence). J lost 2 bases, V lost 6 bases, and 4 bases had no gene match.